The clone carrying this T cell receptor (beta chain) was counted once. The sample originates from a study of blood T cell repertoires in COVID-19. Study details: The origin of the acute and convalescent COVID-19 samples was the United States, Italy and Spain. Sample material is recorded as cDNA or gDNA derived from T cells, B-cell-depleted T cells, or PBMCs.

In the original analysis: Reference gene primer amplification in the assay estimated nucleated cell counts. Assay: immunoSEQ multiplex PCR; the TCRdb copy retains only in-frame clones and omits some. D and trimming were read from the DNA, whereas the V and J calls and clone size are those reported in that table. The top ten hold around 6.2% of the sample, which has 100,000 to 150,000 clones, roughly four fifths seen once. The CDR3 consists of 14 residues. V trimming: 4 bases; J trimming: 3 bases; junction bases outside the gene matches: 6. Germline CDR1 and CDR2: SGHRS and YFSETQ. It was during active infection that Seattle patients were enrolled and then longitudinally followed.

The chain recombines TRBV5-1 with TRBJ2-5; 7 nucleotides match TRBD1. This TCR derives from an elderly man with COVID-19, enrolled during active disease. Sequences were obtained from peripheral blood. CDR3 residues: CASSTGVGKETQYF. The CDR3 coding sequence is TGCGCCAGCAGCACAGGGGTGGGGAAAGAGACCCAGTACTTC.